This T cell receptor (beta chain) was sequenced in a study of molecular identifiers for immune sequencing clone quantification. The CDR3 spans 17 residues. The germline gives CDR1 ENHRY, CDR2 SYGVKD. J gave up 1 base and V 0 bases, and 6 bases lay outside the gene matches. TCRdb fed the PCR reads into MiXCR, producing one record per CDR3 protein. The repertoire includes just under 650,000 distinct CDR3 sequences, just under 20% of them detected once, and 0.7% to 1% sits in the top ten. This sequence originates from a human donor in good health. Some libraries in this study had Jurkat cell RNA spiked in. The chain is built from TRBV10-3 and TRBJ2-1; 7 bases map to TRBD2. The sequencing sample was made of naive CD8+ T cells from blood, with Jurkat cell RNA spiked in. The subset: FACS-sorted CD8+CD4-CCR7+CD45RA+ naive T cells. In DNA, the CDR3 is TGTGCCATCAGTGAGTCGTCCCCGGGACTATCCTACAATGAGCAGTTCTTC. Encoded protein: CAISESSPGLSYNEQFF.